This T cell receptor (beta chain) derives from a study of cytomegalovirus exposure and HLA in healthy donors. PCR employed 60 Vbeta and 13 Jbeta primers. The data were produced by immunoSEQ multiplex PCR, yet TCRdb's version contains in-frame clones alone and is incomplete. The sample has about 280,000 clones; around nine tenths are singletons. Overall study results and limits: The majority of CMV-associated TCR beta chains were reported as apparently HLA-restricted in a later analysis. In an earlier analysis, most TCR beta V segments were productive about 87% or about 30% of the time. Highly shared sequence variants in one cluster were likely a sequencing artifact. Sequencing depth roughly uniform across donors was assumed in presence/absence analyses.

Regarding this clone: Its antigen is not identified.

Germline V gene lookup returns CDR1 MNHNY and CDR2 SVGAGI (reference sequence). V was clipped by 0 bases and J by 2 bases, with 12 bases between them. The CDR3 length is 16 residues. The sequencing input was PBMCs. This clonotype originated in a woman under 30 in good health and CMV-seronegative. The V gene is TRBV6-6, the J gene TRBJ2-3, with a possible D match to TRBD2 (7 bases). In DNA, the CDR3 is TGTGCCAGCAGTTACTCGGGCGGGGGCCTCACAGATACGCAGTATTTT. It is translated as CASSYSGGGLTDTQYF.